This passage covers 15 T cell receptor beta chains from one sample sequenced in a study of blood T cell repertoires in COVID-19. The repertoire was sequenced with immunoSEQ multiplex PCR; TCRdb's copy has only in-frame clones and lacks some. The data show about 32,000 clones, 93% seen once. Sequencing was performed on peripheral blood. These TCRs come from a male donor with active COVID-19.

The chain is built from TRBV5-4 and TRBJ2-1; maybe TRBD1 (6 bases). Per the germline V gene, CDR1 is SGHNT and CDR2 is YYREEE (reference sequence). There are 14 residues in the CDR3. V was shortened by 5 bases and J by 3 bases, with 12 bases between the two germline ends. CDR3 in amino acids: CASRGAADYNEQFF. DNA for the CDR3: TGTGCCAGCAGGGGGGCGGCTGACTACAATGAGCAGTTCTTC.

The chain uses TRBV3-1 (or the pseudogene TRBV3-2) and TRBJ1-1; D ambiguous. The germline V and J ends were trimmed by 2 bases and 1 base, with 11 bases remaining between them. Germline-derived CDR1 and CDR2 are LGHDT and YNNKEL (reference sequence). The CDR3 has 15 residues. The CDR3 nucleotides are TGTGCCAGCAGCCAATATTTAACAGCGAACACTGAAGCTTTCTTT. Encoded protein: CASSQYLTANTEAFF.

This sequence joins TRBV2 and TRBJ1-6; 7 nucleotides line up with TRBD1. This CDR3 is built from 17 residues. Germline-derived CDR1 and CDR2 are SNHLY and FYNNEI. The V and J ends lost 0 bases and 5 bases, in that order; junction bases with no gene match: 7. CDR3 loop: CASSEASTGPNNSPLHF. As DNA, the CDR3 is TGTGCCAGCAGTGAAGCCTCGACAGGGCCAAATAATTCACCCCTCCACTTT. Using reference TRBV2 and TRBJ1-6 for the parts outside the CDR3, the full variable domain is EPEVTQTPSHQVTQMGQEVILRCVPISNHLYFYWYRQILGQKVEFLVSFYNNEISEKSEIFDDQFSVERPDGSNFTLKIRSTKLEDSAMYFCASSEASTGPNNSPLHFGNGTRLTVT.

This rearrangement joins TRBV19 to TRBJ2-7; tentative D call: TRBD1 (5 bases). The germline V and J ends were trimmed by 5 bases and 3 bases, with 11 bases remaining between them. The CDR3 length is 13 residues. The germline CDR1 and CDR2 sequences are LNHDA and SQIVND (reference sequence). CDR3 residues: CASSGTGFYEQYF. CDR3 DNA sequence: TGTGCCAGTAGTGGTACAGGCTTCTACGAGCAGTACTTC.

This chain connects TRBV6-5 to TRBJ1-5; TRBD1 aligns across 7 bases. J lost 7 bases, V lost 6 bases, and 6 bases had no gene match. Per the germline V gene, CDR1 is MNHEY and CDR2 is SVGAGI. CDR3 length: 13 amino acids. CDR3 in DNA: TGTGCCAGCAGCACGACAGGGTCCCAGCCCCAGCATTTT. Encoded protein: CASSTTGSQPQHF.

This chain connects TRBV25-1 to TRBJ1-1, with unresolved D. V was clipped by 5 bases and J by 6 bases, with 19 bases between them. The CDR3 loop spans 15 amino acids. From germline, CDR1 is MGHDK and CDR2 SYGVNS. The CDR3 sequence is CASSPPVGLRSEAFF. The CDR3 coding sequence is TGTGCCAGCAGTCCGCCCGTCGGGTTAAGGTCTGAAGCTTTCTTT. Full variable domain (remainder filled in from reference TRBV25-1 and TRBJ1-1): EADIYQTPRYLVIGTGKKITLECSQTMGHDKMYWYQQDPGMELHLIHYSYGVNSTEKGDLSSESTVSRIRTEHFPLTLESARPSHTSQYLCASSPPVGLRSEAFFGQGTRLTVV.

This chain connects TRBV11-3 to TRBJ2-7, with no clear D. Trimming left V 5 bases short and J 0 bases short, with 17 bases between. Germline values: CDR1 SGHNT, CDR2 YENEEA. CDR3 length: 16 amino acids. CDR3 protein: CASSLTGQVGSYEQYF. CDR3 DNA sequence: TGTGCCAGCAGCCTCACTGGGCAGGTCGGCTCCTACGAGCAGTACTTC.

This clone has only one observation. The chain couples TRBV30 to TRBJ1-3; D is uncertain. The CDR3 has 15 amino acids. Trimming took off 2 bases at V and 0 bases at J, with 11 bases between the two ends. Germline CDR1 reads GTSNPN; CDR2 reads SVGIG (reference sequence). For the CDR3, the DNA is TGTGCCTGGAGTAGGAGGGAGATCTCTGGAAACACCATATATTTT. Its protein is CAWSRREISGNTIYF.

This chain connects TRBV7-7 to TRBJ2-7; the match to TRBD2 covers 12 bases. V trimming: 2 bases; J trimming: 1 base; junction bases outside the gene matches: 9. This CDR3 is 18 amino acids long. The germline V gene encodes CDR1 SSHAT and CDR2 FNYEAQ (reference sequence). CDR3 bases: TGTGCCAGCAGCTTATTTCCTAGCGGGGGGGCGAGATCCTACGAGCAGTACTTC. Protein sequence: CASSLFPSGGARSYEQYF.

The CDR3 spells CASSHGREQYF. Written as DNA, the CDR3 is TGTGCCAGCAGCCATGGGAGAGAGCAGTACTTC. The V call is TRBV14, the J call TRBJ2-7, with D possibly being TRBD2 (5 bases). This CDR3 is built from 11 residues. Trimming pared 3 bases from V and 7 bases from J, leaving 7 bases between. Germline V gives CDR1 SGHDN, CDR2 FVKESK.

This clone is a singleton in its sample. The chain recombines TRBV9 with TRBJ1-6; tentatively, D is TRBD1 (6 bases). The CDR3 is made up of 15 amino acids. The V gene lost 0 bases and the J gene lost 7 bases, with 11 bases spanning the gap. Germline CDR1 is SGDLS and CDR2 is YYNGEE. Written as DNA, the CDR3 is TGTGCCAGCAGCGTAGATCAGGGGTTCAATTCACCCCTCCACTTT. Amino acid sequence: CASSVDQGFNSPLHF.

The CDR3 DNA sequence: TGCGCCAGCAGCCCGTCCCGGGGGGAGGGGTATGAAAAACTGTTTTTT. This sequence encodes CASSPSRGEGYEKLFF. The chain is built from TRBV4-1 and TRBJ1-4; maybe TRBD1 (5 bases). Germline V gene data show CDR1 as MGHRA and CDR2 as YSYEKL. V was pared by 4 bases and J by 6 bases, with 18 bases between. CDR3 size: 16 residues.

The chain employs TRBV19 and TRBJ2-2, with D unresolved. V gave up 1 base and J gave up 8 bases, with 14 bases separating them. Germline CDR1 LNHDA, CDR2 SQIVND (reference sequence). The CDR3 has 15 residues. The CDR3 here is CASSIGATAPGELFF. Here the CDR3 DNA reads TGTGCCAGTAGTATAGGCGCCACTGCACCTGGGGAGCTGTTTTTT.

This chain connects TRBV13 to TRBJ2-5; no firm D call. Germline CDR1 PRHDT, CDR2 FYEKMQ (reference sequence). Trimming pared 5 bases from V and 1 base from J, leaving 8 bases between. The CDR3 has 13 residues. CDR3: CASSPRPQETQYF. CDR3 in DNA: TGTGCCAGCAGCCCGCGGCCCCAAGAGACCCAGTACTTC.

This chain uses TRBV5-6 with TRBJ2-5; the D gene is possibly TRBD2 (6 bases). There are 16 residues in the CDR3. Trimming pared 3 bases from V and 4 bases from J, leaving 19 bases between. Germline CDR1 and CDR2: SGHDT and YYEEEE. The CDR3 DNA follows: TGTGCCAGCAGCTCCGGGGGACCGGGCGGGGCAGAGACCCAGTACTTC. This encodes CASSSGGPGGAETQYF.